This entry lists 7 T cell receptor beta chains sequenced from one sample in a study of technical replicates of blood from a handful of donors. Repertoires were generated with immunoSEQ multiplex PCR, while TCRdb's copy carries only in-frame clones and drops some. The sample holds 70,000 to 85,000 clones; less than 97% are singletons and the top ten take about 0.25%. Sequencing used T cells isolated from PBMCs. Every receptor here comes from a human donor in good health.

The chain joins TRBV25-1 to TRBJ1-1, with 9 nucleotides matching TRBD1. The CDR3 extends over 13 amino acids. Per germline, CDR1 MGHDK and CDR2 SYGVNS. V shed 7 bases, J shed 3 bases, and the junction held 3 bases outside the gene matches. As DNA, the CDR3 is TGTGCCAGCACAGGACAGGGGCACACTGAAGCTTTCTTT. This translates into CASTGQGHTEAFF.

The chain couples TRBV19 to TRBJ1-1; D call uncertain. The germline gives CDR1 LNHDA, CDR2 SQIVND (reference sequence). The V end was cut by 2 bases, the J end by 5 bases, with 12 bases between. This CDR3 is 14 amino acids long. CDR3 amino acids: CASSITGSGTEAFF. CDR3 bases: TGTGCCAGTAGTATAACCGGGTCTGGGACTGAAGCTTTCTTT.

The rearrangement links TRBV28 to TRBJ2-5; maybe TRBD1 (6 bases). CDR3 length: 14 amino acids. Germline V gives CDR1 MDHEN, CDR2 SYDVKM. V was trimmed by 4 bases and J by 1 base, leaving 10 bases between them. Written as DNA, the CDR3 is TGTGCCAGCAGTTCCGGGACAACCCAAGAGACCCAGTACTTC. Protein sequence: CASSSGTTQETQYF.

The genes are TRBV5-1 and TRBJ2-2; 11 nucleotides line up with TRBD1. Trimming at V came to 4 bases and at J to 3 bases, leaving 5 bases not matched to a gene. The CDR3 is 16 amino acids. Germline loops: CDR1 SGHRS, CDR2 YFSETQ. CDR3 amino acids: CASSPGQGADTGELFF. In DNA form, the CDR3 reads TGCGCCAGCAGCCCTGGACAGGGGGCCGACACCGGGGAGCTGTTTTTT.

The rearrangement uses TRBV30 and TRBJ1-1; no clear D. The V gene lost 5 bases and the J gene lost 1 base, with 11 bases spanning the gap. CDR1 and CDR2 (germline): GTSNPN, SVGIG (reference sequence). CDR3 length: 13 amino acids. CDR3 DNA: TGTGCCTGGGCCACGCAGGAGAACACTGAAGCTTTCTTT. Its protein product is CAWATQENTEAFF.

The V call is TRBV10-2, the J call TRBJ1-5, with 7 bases identical to TRBD1. The germline gives CDR1 WSHSY, CDR2 SAAADI. The V gene end was trimmed by 2 bases and the J gene end by 7 bases; junction bases not matched to a gene: 5. The CDR3 consists of 14 residues. CDR3 bases: TGCGCCAGCAGTGAGACAGGGGTAGGGCAGCCCCAGCATTTT. This gives the protein CASSETGVGQPQHF.

The chain carries TRBV6-1 and TRBJ1-4, with 7 bases identical to TRBD1. Germline V gene lookup returns CDR1 MNHNS and CDR2 SASEGT. The CDR3 loop spans 14 amino acids. Unmatched junction bases numbered 5, after V lost 8 bases and J lost 2 bases. CDR3 DNA sequence: TGTGCCAGCCTCGACAGGGATACTAATGAAAAACTGTTTTTT. This gives the protein CASLDRDTNEKLFF.